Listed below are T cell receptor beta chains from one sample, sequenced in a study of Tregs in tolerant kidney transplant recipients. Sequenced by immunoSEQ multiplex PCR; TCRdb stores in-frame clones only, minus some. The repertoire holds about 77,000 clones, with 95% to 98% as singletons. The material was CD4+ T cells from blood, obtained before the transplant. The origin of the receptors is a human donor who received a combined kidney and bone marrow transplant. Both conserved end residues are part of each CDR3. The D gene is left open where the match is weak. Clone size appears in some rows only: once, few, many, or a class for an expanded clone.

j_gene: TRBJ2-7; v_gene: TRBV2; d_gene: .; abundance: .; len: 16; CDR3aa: CASSEWGRGARDEQYF; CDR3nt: TGTGCCAGCAGTGAATGGGGACGGGGGGCGCGCGACGAGCAGTACTTC
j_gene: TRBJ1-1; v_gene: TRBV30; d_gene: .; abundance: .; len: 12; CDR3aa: CAWSVRGSEAFF; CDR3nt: TGTGCCTGGAGTGTAAGAGGGTCTGAAGCTTTCTTT
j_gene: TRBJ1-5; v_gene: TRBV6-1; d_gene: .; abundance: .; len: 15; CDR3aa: CASSEQGLGHQPQHF; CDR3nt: TGTGCCAGCAGCGAACAGGGTCTCGGTCATCAGCCCCAGCATTTT
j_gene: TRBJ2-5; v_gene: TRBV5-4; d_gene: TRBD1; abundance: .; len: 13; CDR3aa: CASSWTGRETQYF; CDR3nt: TGTGCCAGCAGCTGGACAGGGCGCGAGACCCAGTACTTC
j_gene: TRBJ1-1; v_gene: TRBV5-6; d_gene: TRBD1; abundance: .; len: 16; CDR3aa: CASSLSPGGTNTEAFF; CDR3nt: TGTGCCAGCAGCTTAAGCCCAGGGGGGACGAACACTGAAGCTTTCTTT
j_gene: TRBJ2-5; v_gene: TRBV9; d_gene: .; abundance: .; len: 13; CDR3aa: CASSVEPPETQYF; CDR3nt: TGTGCCAGCAGCGTAGAGCCCCCAGAGACCCAGTACTTC
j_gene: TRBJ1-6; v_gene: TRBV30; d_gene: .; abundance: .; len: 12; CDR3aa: CAWGIGGAPLHF; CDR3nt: TGTGCCTGGGGGATAGGAGGTGCACCCCTCCACTTT
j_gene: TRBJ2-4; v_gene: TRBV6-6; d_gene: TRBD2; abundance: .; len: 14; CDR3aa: CASSLGAGGNIQYF; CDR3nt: TGTGCCAGCAGCCTAGGAGCGGGGGGAAACATTCAGTACTTC
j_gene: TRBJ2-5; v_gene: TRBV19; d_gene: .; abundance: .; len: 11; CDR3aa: CASIQGETQYF; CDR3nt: TGTGCCAGTATTCAGGGAGAGACCCAGTACTTC
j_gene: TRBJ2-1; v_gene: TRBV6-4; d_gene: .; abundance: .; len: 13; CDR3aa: CASSDSMAREQFF; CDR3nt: TGTGCCAGCAGTGACTCTATGGCGCGGGAGCAGTTCTTC
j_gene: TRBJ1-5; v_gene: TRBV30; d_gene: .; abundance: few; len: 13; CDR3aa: CAWSKEGDQPQHF; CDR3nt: TGTGCCTGGAGTAAGGAGGGAGATCAGCCCCAGCATTTT
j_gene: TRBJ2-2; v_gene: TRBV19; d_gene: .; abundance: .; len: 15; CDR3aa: CASSSKGGVTGELFF; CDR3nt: TGTGCCAGTAGTTCCAAGGGGGGGGTCACCGGGGAGCTGTTTTTT
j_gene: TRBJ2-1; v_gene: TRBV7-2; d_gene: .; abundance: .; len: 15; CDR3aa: CASSLIGRSENEQFF; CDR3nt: TGTGCCAGCAGCTTAATCGGGAGAAGTGAGAATGAGCAGTTCTTC
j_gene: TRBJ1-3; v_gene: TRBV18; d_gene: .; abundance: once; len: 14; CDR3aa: CASSPPGAGNTIYF; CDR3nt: TGTGCCAGCTCACCACCCGGGGCTGGAAACACCATATATTTT
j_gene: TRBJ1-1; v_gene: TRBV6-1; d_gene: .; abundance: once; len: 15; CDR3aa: CASSGVGGQVSEAFF; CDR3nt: TGTGCCAGCAGTGGGGTGGGGGGTCAGGTTTCGGAAGCTTTCTTT
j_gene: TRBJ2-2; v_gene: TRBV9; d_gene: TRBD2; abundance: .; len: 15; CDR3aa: CASSRTSGHTGELFF; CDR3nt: TGTGCCAGCAGCAGGACTAGCGGTCACACCGGGGAGCTGTTTTTT
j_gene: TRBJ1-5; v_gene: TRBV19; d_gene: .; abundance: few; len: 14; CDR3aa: CASSIEIRNQPQHF; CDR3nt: TGTGCCAGTAGTATCGAGATTCGCAATCAGCCCCAGCATTTT
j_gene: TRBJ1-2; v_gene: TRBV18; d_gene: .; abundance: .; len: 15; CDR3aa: CASSQGTALIYGYTF; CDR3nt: TGTGCCAGCTCACAGGGGACTGCCTTGATCTATGGCTACACCTTC
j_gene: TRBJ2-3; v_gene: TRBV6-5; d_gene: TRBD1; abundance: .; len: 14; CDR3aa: CASSIGTAYDTQYF; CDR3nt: TGTGCCAGCAGCATCGGGACAGCGTACGATACGCAGTATTTT
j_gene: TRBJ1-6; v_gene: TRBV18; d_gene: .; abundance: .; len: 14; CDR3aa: CASSAPRDISPLHF; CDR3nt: TGTGCCAGCTCAGCCCCCCGGGACATATCACCCCTCCACTTT
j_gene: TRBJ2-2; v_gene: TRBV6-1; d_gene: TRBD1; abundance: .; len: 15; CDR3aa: CASRADRANTGELFF; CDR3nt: TGTGCCAGCAGGGCTGACAGGGCGAACACCGGGGAGCTGTTTTTT
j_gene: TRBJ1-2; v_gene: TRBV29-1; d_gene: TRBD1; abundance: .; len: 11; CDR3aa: CSTGTDYGYTF; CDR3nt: TGCAGCACCGGGACAGACTATGGCTACACCTTC
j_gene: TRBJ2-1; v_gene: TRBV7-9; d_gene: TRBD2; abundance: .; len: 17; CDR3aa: CASSLGLAGRTYNEQFF; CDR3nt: TGTGCCAGCAGCTTAGGCCTAGCGGGGCGAACCTACAATGAGCAGTTCTTC
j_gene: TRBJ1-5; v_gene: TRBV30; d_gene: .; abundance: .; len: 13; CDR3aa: CAWNRYSNQPQHF; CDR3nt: TGTGCCTGGAACAGGTATAGCAATCAGCCCCAGCATTTT
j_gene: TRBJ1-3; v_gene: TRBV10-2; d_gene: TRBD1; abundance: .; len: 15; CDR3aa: CASSGRDRKLNTIYF; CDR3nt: TGCGCCAGCAGTGGTCGGGACAGAAAATTAAACACCATATATTTT
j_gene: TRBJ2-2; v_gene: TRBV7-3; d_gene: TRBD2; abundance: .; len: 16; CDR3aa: CASSVTTGRAIGELFF; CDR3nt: TGTGCCAGCAGCGTAACTACCGGGAGGGCGATCGGGGAGCTGTTTTTT
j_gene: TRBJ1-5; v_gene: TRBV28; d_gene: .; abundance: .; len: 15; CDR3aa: CASSFWGDYDQPQHF; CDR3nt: TGTGCCAGCAGTTTTTGGGGGGATTACGATCAGCCCCAGCATTTT
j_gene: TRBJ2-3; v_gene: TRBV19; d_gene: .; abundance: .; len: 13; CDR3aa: CASSIVPSDTQYF; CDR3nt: TGTGCCAGTAGTATAGTCCCGTCAGATACGCAGTATTTT
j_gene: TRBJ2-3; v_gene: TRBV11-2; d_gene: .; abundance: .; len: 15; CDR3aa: CASSQDLTSTDTQYF; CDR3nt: TGTGCCAGCAGCCAGGACTTAACTAGCACAGATACGCAGTATTTT
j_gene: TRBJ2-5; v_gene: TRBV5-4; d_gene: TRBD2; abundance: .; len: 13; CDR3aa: CASRAGGKETQYF; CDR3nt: TGTGCCAGCAGAGCGGGGGGTAAGGAGACCCAGTACTTC
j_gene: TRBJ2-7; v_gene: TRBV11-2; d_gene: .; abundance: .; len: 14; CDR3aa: CASSLGPDVYEQYF; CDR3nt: TGTGCCAGCAGCTTAGGTCCAGATGTCTACGAGCAGTACTTC
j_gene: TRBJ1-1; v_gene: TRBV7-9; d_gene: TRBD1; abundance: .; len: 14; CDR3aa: CASSLAGQGSEAFF; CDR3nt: TGTGCCAGCAGCTTAGCGGGACAGGGGTCTGAAGCTTTCTTT